This is a list of T cell receptor beta chains from one sample in a study of siplizumab effects on memory and regulatory T cells. Profiling relied on immunoSEQ multiplex PCR, and the TCRdb table lists in-frame clones only, not all of them. This table has fewer than 65,000 clones, over 90% appearing once. Sequenced sample: CD8+ T cells sorted from blood. These receptors were obtained from a human donor in good health. CDR3s include the opening cysteine and the closing phenylalanine or tryptophan. Fields, in order: CDR3 length, J gene, V gene, CDR3 protein.

length: 10; J: TRBJ1-2; V: TRBV20-1; CDR3: CRPGLQGYTF
length: 14; J: .; V: TRBV11-2; CDR3: CASSLVSVTYEQYF
length: 15; J: TRBJ2-1; V: TRBV9; CDR3: CASSPLAAMVHEQFF
length: 13; J: TRBJ1-4; V: TRBV27; CDR3: CASSIKTGGKLFF
length: 13; J: TRBJ2-1; V: TRBV11-2; CDR3: CASRLFFDNEQFF
length: 13; J: TRBJ2-3; V: TRBV7-3; CDR3: CASSFPGSDTQYF
length: 13; J: TRBJ2-7; V: TRBV29-1; CDR3: CSVTRQSSYEQYF
length: 15; J: TRBJ2-7; V: TRBV27; CDR3: CASSSVGRSNYEQYF
length: 14; J: TRBJ1-6; V: TRBV14; CDR3: CASSPGQDNSPLHF
length: 15; J: TRBJ1-4; V: TRBV2; CDR3: CASTKTAWDNEKLFF
length: 12; J: TRBJ2-5; V: TRBV7-9; CDR3: CASRPGQETQYF
length: 16; J: TRBJ2-5; V: TRBV5-1; CDR3: CASSVTVSSTMETQYF
length: 15; J: TRBJ1-1; V: TRBV27; CDR3: CASRNRFTQNTEAFF
length: 18; J: TRBJ1-4; V: TRBV2; CDR3: CASSGPWRPSATNEKLFF
length: 12; J: TRBJ2-7; V: TRBV19; CDR3: CASRGRHYEQYF
length: 10; J: TRBJ2-1; V: TRBV28; CDR3: CASSLNEQFF
length: 17; J: TRBJ2-3; V: TRBV7-8; CDR3: CASRSFGDGSRTDTQYF
length: 13; J: TRBJ2-7; V: TRBV19; CDR3: CASSIDLEGEQYF
length: 15; J: TRBJ1-1; V: TRBV9; CDR3: CASSVAGASNTEAFF
length: 15; J: TRBJ1-5; V: TRBV15; CDR3: CATSLTGESNQPQHF
length: 13; J: TRBJ2-2; V: TRBV30; CDR3: CAWGYTGTGELFF
length: 15; J: TRBJ1-2; V: TRBV27; CDR3: CASSFQGAARAGYTF
length: 13; J: TRBJ2-7; V: TRBV19; CDR3: CASRAGSSYEQYF
length: 16; J: TRBJ1-2; V: TRBV10-3; CDR3: CAISESVFQGDYGYTF
length: 14; J: TRBJ2-7; V: TRBV9; CDR3: CASSVGGPSYEQYF
length: 16; J: TRBJ2-1; V: TRBV5-1; CDR3: CASSLGGEPFYNEQFF
length: 12; J: .; V: TRBV5-1; CDR3: CASGNTPHEQYF
length: 14; J: TRBJ2-2; V: TRBV6-5; CDR3: CASSYLNRAGELFF
length: 16; J: TRBJ2-7; V: TRBV28; CDR3: CASSFHTWDRGYEQYF
length: 13; J: TRBJ1-1; V: TRBV30; CDR3: CAWSRPPQHEAFF
length: 14; J: TRBJ2-2; V: TRBV27; CDR3: CASSSDRNTGELFF
length: 20; J: TRBJ2-5; V: TRBV29-1; CDR3: CSVEDLGHQGQQWAQETQYF
length: 12; J: TRBJ2-1; V: TRBV2; CDR3: CASSSDYNEQFF
length: 12; J: TRBJ2-7; V: TRBV27; CDR3: CASSLAGYEQYF